This TCR beta chain was sequenced in a study of pediatric ulcerative colitis (dated by TCRdb to between 2018 and 2021). Context from the whole study: Several ulcerative colitis patients had pancolitis and two had left-sided colitis, with histology consistent with ulcerative colitis in all. Ten or so newly diagnosed, treatment-naive pediatric ulcerative colitis patients and a handful of non-IBD control children each provided paired blood and rectal samples. Using the Pediatric Ulcerative Colitis Activity Index, a couple of patients were classed as having mild disease, several as having moderate disease and three as having acute severe colitis.

Inclusive of the bounding cysteine and phenylalanine, the CDR3 is 15 residues long. The sequence is cut down to CDR3 DNA, 45 bases in frame from base 1. The germline V end is reduced by 5 bases and the J end by 2 bases; junction bases left unmatched: 8. Looking up the germline V gene (reference sequence) yields CDR1 SEHNR and CDR2 FQNEAQ. The full study reports these points: Clonal overlap between a subject's own blood and rectum was significantly greater in ulcerative colitis patients than in controls, which suggests more T cell trafficking to inflamed tissue. A couple of rectal CDR3 clonotypes were present in all ulcerative colitis patients and in none of the controls. A couple of patients' blood samples yielded substantially fewer templates for technical reasons and were excluded from blood-rectal overlap analysis. Because repertoires came from total lymphocyte DNA, patterns in rare subsets such as regulatory T cells may not be reflected. Only a handful of individuals were included in the healthy control group, which was small. Features of the rectal repertoire distinguished controls, mild-moderate colitis patients and acute severe colitis patients, and in acute severe colitis rectal diversity was lower because of clonal expansions.

Rearranged CDR3 beta regions were amplified from genomic DNA with multiplex V and J primers using the immunoSEQ TRB Survey service. To keep depth equal across samples, survey-level sequencing depth of up to 500,000 reads per sample was applied. Libraries were purified and pooled, and sequencing was performed on Illumina technology. Per the original workflow: Productive clonality, sample overlap, pairwise scatters, CDR3 beta length, V/D/J gene usage and productiveness were all assessed with the immunoSEQ online tools. Alongside Shannon and Simpson indices, calculated diversity was computed as the number of unique rearrangements divided by total templates, multiplied by 100. Z-score normalized data were analyzed by principal component analysis with the R prcomp function and the ggbiplot package. Morisita's index was used to quantify the clonal overlap between blood and rectum within each subject. TCRdb stores this immuneACCESS table with in-frame sequences only. Part of the clones is absent; in the studies checked, under half of the shortfall reflects unresolved V genes, and no reason is known for the rest. V and J calls plus clone size are reproduced from that table; the DNA served to infer D and trimming. Across this sample there are approximately 60,000 clones, with about 90% seen only once. The ten largest clones represent 3% to 4.5% of the sample.

In the case of this clone: The clone's antigen remains unknown. Base qualities are not at hand, and no much larger clone is one base apart.

No immunosuppressive medication had been given to the ulcerative colitis patients before the diagnostic colonoscopy. Blood was sampled at the same time as the colonoscopy. The Wizard kit (Promega) was used to extract genomic DNA from the blood and intestinal samples. This sequence was found in a boy aged 5-17 years with severe ulcerative colitis. Sequencing used blood. The rearranged chain carries TRBV7-9 and TRBJ2-5, and TRBD2 matches 7 of the central bases. The CDR3 reads as follows: CASSGHLAEQETQYF. The sequence in DNA is TGTGCCAGCAGCGGCCATCTAGCGGAACAAGAGACCCAGTACTTC.